One and the same sample provided the 6 T cell receptor beta chains below, sequenced in a study of blood T cells in healthy people across ages (dated by TCRdb to the mid-2010s). Library creation used 5' RACE. Sequencing used an Illumina HiSeq 2500. A second PCR of 7 to 11 cycles was performed with a sample-barcoded 5' primer and a J-beta primer mix. The raw public data were reprocessed by TCRdb itself: fastp quality trimming at Q25, MiXCR clonotype calling, in-frame beta chains only. Here each entry gathers all rows of one CDR3 protein and keeps the most common genes and DNA. Within this sample are over 700,000 distinct CDR3 sequences, with roughly 25% of them counted one time only. The top ten hold more than 8.5% of the sample. The sample was also reused in another study, on T cells of mothers and their children.

The sample was blood. Receptors were obtained from a boy between 10 and 17 years old in good health.

This rearrangement joins TRBV15 to TRBJ1-4, with D uncertain. V was pared by 1 base and J by 0 bases, with 12 bases between. The CDR3 sequence is 17 residues long. In germline, CDR1 is LNHNV, CDR2 YYDKDF (reference sequence). The CDR3 is CATSRAGLQATNEKLFF. CDR3 bases: TGTGCCACCAGCAGAGCGGGGTTACAAGCAACTAATGAAAAACTGTTTTTT.

The chain employs TRBV9 and TRBJ2-6, with a tentative D call TRBD1 (6 bases). Germline CDR1 is SGDLS and CDR2 is YYNGEE. This CDR3 is built from 17 residues. V lost 3 bases to trimming and J lost 0 bases, with 13 bases between them. This CDR3 is CASSGRDTFSGANVLTF. The CDR3 region has the DNA TGTGCCAGCAGCGGCCGGGACACCTTCTCTGGGGCCAACGTCCTGACTTTC.

The chain links TRBV5-1 to TRBJ2-2, with TRBD1 matching over 7 bases. The length of the CDR3 is 15 residues. Germline V gene data show CDR1 as SGHRS and CDR2 as YFSETQ. Losses at the gene ends were 4 bases for V and 5 bases for J; bases not matched to a gene: 8. The CDR3 nucleotides are TGCGCCAGCAGCCCGACAGGGATAGGGACCGGGGAGCTGTTTTTT. Amino acids: CASSPTGIGTGELFF.

There are a few counts of this clonotype. This chain uses TRBV29-1 with TRBJ2-5, with TRBD2 matching 7 bases. CDR1 is SQVTM and CDR2 is ANQGSEA in the germline V gene. The CDR3 extends over 13 amino acids. With 7 bases clipped from V and 6 bases from J, the junction kept 11 bases outside the gene matches. The CDR3 protein is CSGTTGLSQTQYF. The CDR3 bases are TGCAGCGGGACGACGGGACTATCGCAGACCCAGTACTTC.

The chain recombines TRBV4-1 with TRBJ1-2; 9 nucleotides line up with TRBD1. The V and J ends lost 1 base and 8 bases, in that order; junction bases with no gene match: 5. The CDR3 runs to 14 residues. The germline V gene encodes CDR1 MGHRA and CDR2 YSYEKL. The CDR3: CASSQVGTGYGYTF. CDR3 DNA sequence: TGCGCCAGCAGCCAAGTCGGGACAGGGTACGGCTACACCTTC.

The chain recombines TRBV10-2 with TRBJ2-7; tentatively, D is TRBD2 (6 bases). CDR3 length equals 13 residues. The germline V gene has CDR1 WSHSY and CDR2 SAAADI. Trimming took off 6 bases at V and 5 bases at J, with 14 bases between the two ends. CDR3 in amino acids: CASRSTGGNEQYF. The CDR3 DNA follows: TGCGCCAGCAGAAGCACGGGCGGGAACGAGCAGTACTTC.